This T cell receptor beta chain was found in a study of CD8 T cells in ankylosing spondylitis. Points from the study as a whole: A TCR beta motif of under ten highly homologous variants appeared characteristic of ankylosing spondylitis blood.

One entry per CDR3 protein, called by TCRdb with MiXCR from the 5' RACE reads. The sample lists some 700,000 distinct CDR3 sequences; about 20% were seen once. Note on this clonotype: Its antigen is not identified.

The CDR3 spans 13 residues. V lost 6 bases and J 3 bases, leaving 11 bases between the germline ends. Sequencing was done on a sample of blood, either unsorted or a sorted T cell fraction (not recorded which). The sequence was obtained from a male donor with ankylosing spondylitis. This rearrangement joins TRBV12-3 or TRBV12-4 to TRBJ1-2; unclear D gene. This CDR3 is CASSAGLYYGYTF. The DNA for the CDR3 is TGTGCCAGCAGCGCCGGACTGTACTATGGCTACACCTTC.